The 16 T cell receptor beta chains below all came from one sample that was sequenced in a study of CD8 T cells in Susac syndrome. An amount of RNA that ranged from roughly 0.5 to 1 ug was reverse transcribed with random hexamers. TCRdb re-derived calls from the immunoSEQ multiplex PCR reads in MiXCR, one entry per CDR3 protein. The data show approximately 120,000 distinct CDR3 sequences, 90% to 96% seen once. The sequenced material came from CD4+ T cells from PBMCs. All receptors derive from a human donor in good health.

This chain uses TRBV7-9 with TRBJ2-5; D call uncertain. The V and J ends lost 1 base and 1 base respectively, with 13 bases between them. Germline V gene data show CDR1 as SEHNR and CDR2 as FQNEAQ (reference sequence). This CDR3 has 16 amino acids. The DNA of the CDR3 is TGTGCCAGCAGCTTAGTCCCCCCAGCCCTCCAAGAGACCCAGTACTTC. It is translated as CASSLVPPALQETQYF.

The V call is TRBV3-1, the J call TRBJ2-2, with TRBD1 matching 7 bases. The CDR3 is made up of 16 amino acids. The germline V gene encodes CDR1 LGHDT and CDR2 YNNKEL (reference sequence). V was pared by 1 base and J by 4 bases, with 6 bases of the junction left unmatched. In nucleotides, the CDR3 is TGTGCCAGCAGCCAAGCCGGACAGGTTCGCACCGGGGAGCTGTTTTTT. Encoded protein: CASSQAGQVRTGELFF.

V and J are TRBV6-5 and TRBJ2-3, with D perhaps TRBD2 (5 bases). The CDR3 is made up of 13 amino acids. Per the germline V gene, CDR1 is MNHEY and CDR2 is SVGAGI. The V end lost 8 bases, the J end lost 3 bases, and 12 bases lay between the germline ends. This CDR3 reads CASLRGGTDTQYF. DNA of the CDR3: TGTGCCAGCTTGCGAGGCGGGACAGATACGCAGTATTTT.

On this clonotype: One end of the junction does not line up with germline, which may come from a read error. The chain combines TRBV3-1 with TRBJ1-5; the D gene is possibly TRBD1 (5 bases). The germline V gene has CDR1 LGHDT and CDR2 YNNKEL (reference sequence). The CDR3 sequence is 15 residues long. The CDR3: CASSQGGTGNQPQRF. Written as DNA, the CDR3 is TGTGCCAGCAGCCAAGGGGGGACTGGCAATCAGCCCCAGCGTTTT.

The rearrangement links TRBV28 to TRBJ2-7; D unresolved. The V end lost 2 bases, the J end lost 6 bases, and 14 bases lay between the germline ends. The CDR3 has 14 amino acids. Germline loops: CDR1 MDHEN, CDR2 SYDVKM. The CDR3 DNA follows: TGTGCCAGCAGTTTAGCAGCCAGTTCGGGCGAGCAGTACTTC. This encodes CASSLAASSGEQYF.

V is TRBV15 and J is TRBJ1-1; 8 nucleotides line up with TRBD1. V lost 1 base to trimming and J lost 5 bases; unmatched junction nucleotides: 6. There are 15 residues in the CDR3. Germline V lookup: CDR1 LNHNV, CDR2 YYDKDF (reference sequence). The CDR3 DNA follows: TGTGCCACCAGCAGAGGAGACAGGGGAAGGACTGAAGCTTTCTTT. This codes for CATSRGDRGRTEAFF.

This clonotype was detected only once. This rearrangement joins TRBV6-5 to TRBJ1-6, with 8 nucleotides matching TRBD1. The trim removed 6 bases at V and 4 bases at J, leaving 5 bases unmatched. The germline V gene encodes CDR1 MNHEY and CDR2 SVGAGI. The CDR3 totals 15 residues. Here the CDR3 DNA reads TGTGCCAGCAGACTCGACAGGGGATATAATTCACCCCTCCACTTT. Encoded protein: CASRLDRGYNSPLHF.

The rearrangement uses TRBV15 and TRBJ1-2; D ambiguous. The CDR3 is 14 amino acids. The V end lost 0 bases, the J end lost 8 bases, and 13 bases lay between the germline ends. In germline, CDR1 is LNHNV, CDR2 YYDKDF (reference sequence). This CDR3 is CATSRDPGFRGYTF. The CDR3 nucleotides read TGTGCCACCAGCAGAGATCCGGGTTTTCGGGGCTACACCTTC.

DNA for the CDR3: TGTGCCTGGAGTTGGACCGGGGAGCTGTTTTTT. It translates to CAWSWTGELFF. The chain combines TRBV30 with TRBJ2-2; no definite D call. Germline V gene data show CDR1 as GTSNPN and CDR2 as SVGIG (reference sequence). Trimming left V 2 bases short and J 5 bases short, with 3 bases between. CDR3 length: 11 residues.

The chain links TRBV7-9 to TRBJ2-3; D possibly uses TRBD1 or TRBD2 (7 bases each). Germline CDR1 and CDR2: SEHNR and FQNEAQ (reference sequence). The CDR3 totals 15 residues. V dropped 5 bases and J dropped 4 bases, with 16 bases sitting between them. The CDR3 coding sequence is TGTGCCAGCAGCACCAGACAGGGAGGGGCAGATACGCAGTATTTT. Amino acid sequence: CASSTRQGGADTQYF.

The rearrangement uses TRBV30 and TRBJ1-1; D ambiguous. The CDR3 has 14 amino acids. V dropped 2 bases and J dropped 4 bases, with 14 bases sitting between them. Germline-derived CDR1 and CDR2 are GTSNPN and SVGIG (reference sequence). CDR3 nucleotides: TGTGCCTGGAGTCCAGGTGGGGTTAGCACTGAAGCTTTCTTT. Its protein is CAWSPGGVSTEAFF.

This chain joins TRBV20-1 and TRBJ2-1; 11 positions agree with TRBD2. Germline loops: CDR1 DFQATT, CDR2 SNEGSKA (reference sequence). CDR3 size: 15 residues. After removal of 2 bases from V and 5 bases from J, the junction contained 5 bases not matched to a gene. CDR3 coding DNA: TGCAGTGCTAGAACTAGCGGGGGCCCTAACAATGAGCAGTTCTTC. It specifies CSARTSGGPNNEQFF.

The V gene is TRBV4-2, the J gene TRBJ1-4; TRBD1 is a possible D gene (5 bases). Deletions cut 0 bases from V and 8 bases from J, with 10 bases between. The germline CDR1 and CDR2 sequences are LGHNA and YNFKEQ. This CDR3 has 14 residues. This CDR3 reads CASSQEQEEEKLFF. The CDR3 DNA reads TGTGCCAGCAGCCAAGAACAGGAGGAGGAAAAACTGTTTTTT.

The chain couples TRBV19 to TRBJ2-1; maybe TRBD2 (6 bases). Per the germline V gene, CDR1 is LNHDA and CDR2 is SQIVND (reference sequence). The CDR3 totals 15 residues. V lost 3 bases and J 0 bases, leaving 9 bases between the germline ends. The CDR3 protein is CASSITGSSYNEQFF. The DNA of the CDR3 is TGTGCCAGTAGTATTACCGGGAGCTCCTACAATGAGCAGTTCTTC.

V and J are TRBV24-1 and TRBJ2-7, with D possibly matching TRBD1 (6 bases). Germline lookup yields CDR1 KGHDR and CDR2 SFDVKD. Trimming shortened V by 4 bases and J by 5 bases, and 20 bases separated the two germline ends. The CDR3 runs to 16 residues. The CDR3 loop reads CATSDTNTGNLHEQYF. The CDR3 DNA reads as TGTGCCACCAGTGACACGAACACAGGGAATCTTCACGAGCAGTACTTC.

This chain connects TRBV7-9 to TRBJ1-5; D not certain. Deletions cut 11 bases from V and 7 bases from J, with 21 bases between. Per the germline V gene, CDR1 is SEHNR and CDR2 is FQNEAQ (reference sequence). The CDR3 length is 14 residues. The CDR3 region is CASHRLTVGQPQHF. Written as DNA, the CDR3 is TGTGCCTCCCACCGACTCACCGTAGGCCAGCCCCAGCATTTT.